The next 8 T cell receptor beta chains were all read from a single sample in a study of cytomegalovirus exposure and HLA in healthy donors. PCR amplification relied on 60 Vbeta primers (plus 13 Jbeta primers). The data were produced by immunoSEQ multiplex PCR, yet TCRdb's version contains in-frame clones alone and is incomplete. The sample includes more than 150,000 clones, over 60% seen only once; the top ten take around 1.6%. The sequencing sample was made of PBMCs. The receptors come from a man in his late teens or twenties in good health and CMV-seronegative.

J is TRBJ1-3 and V is TRBV30; 7 positions agree with TRBD1. The CDR3 spans 16 residues. The V gene's germline CDR1 is GTSNPN and CDR2 SVGIG (reference sequence). The J segment lost 0 bases and the V segment lost 0 bases, leaving 5 bases of the junction unmatched. CDR3 in DNA: TGTGCCTGGAGTGTAATAGGGACAGCCTCTGGAAACACCATATATTTT. This encodes CAWSVIGTASGNTIYF.

The chain uses TRBV7-6 and TRBJ1-4, with TRBD1 matching 7 bases. V shed 4 bases, J shed 9 bases, and the junction held 11 bases outside the gene matches. This CDR3 contains 15 residues. Germline V CDR1 and CDR2: SGHVS, FNYEAQ. This CDR3 reads CASSSLTGKEKKLFF. The CDR3, as DNA: TGTGCCAGCAGCTCCCTGACAGGGAAGGAGAAAAAACTGTTTTTT.

The genes are TRBV5-1 and TRBJ2-5; a weak D match, TRBD2 (7 bases). The DNA end is a closer match to TRBJ2-7, so the J assignment may be wrong. The CDR3 runs to 14 residues. The V gene's germline CDR1 is SGHRS and CDR2 YFSETQ. The CDR3 sequence: CASSGGGGRYEQYF. Written as DNA, the CDR3 is TGCGCCAGCAGCGGGGGCGGGGGCCGGTACGAGCAGTACTTC.

The chain links TRBV27 to TRBJ2-5; 8 bases align to TRBD1. This CDR3 comprises 17 residues. Germline V gene data show CDR1 as MNHEY and CDR2 as SMNVEV (reference sequence). Unmatched junction bases numbered 14, after V lost 2 bases and J lost 6 bases. CDR3 DNA: TGTGCCAGCAGTTTAACCAGCTGGACAGGGATCCCGAAGACCCAGTACTTC. Its protein is CASSLTSWTGIPKTQYF.

This chain links TRBV10-1 with TRBJ2-2, with 8 bases lining up with TRBD1. V shed 6 bases and J 4 bases; nucleotides not matched to a gene: 7. The V gene's germline CDR1 is WNHNN and CDR2 SYGVQD (reference sequence). The CDR3 sequence is 15 residues long. CDR3 sequence (DNA): TGCGCCAGCAGCGCAAGACAGGGGACCACCGGGGAGCTGTTTTTT. Its translation is CASSARQGTTGELFF.

V and J are TRBV7-9 and TRBJ1-2; D ambiguous. The V end was cut by 8 bases, the J end by 3 bases, with 13 bases between. Germline CDR1 SEHNR, CDR2 FQNEAQ (reference sequence). There are 13 residues in the CDR3. CDR3 bases: TGTGCCAGCGCCAACCGGCAGGACTATGGCTACACCTTC. It translates to CASANRQDYGYTF.

This clone came up once. The chain recombines TRBV5-1 with TRBJ2-7, with D possibly TRBD1 on 5 matching bases. The CDR3 covers 12 residues. Germline CDR1 is SGHRS and CDR2 is YFSETQ. Trimming took off 4 bases at V and 4 bases at J, with 9 bases between the two ends. The CDR3 DNA reads as TGCGCCAGCAGCGTGCAGGGATACGAGCAGTACTTC. This gives the protein CASSVQGYEQYF.

V gene TRBV13 combines with J gene TRBJ2-3, with 7 bases matching TRBD1. CDR1 and CDR2 (germline): PRHDT, FYEKMQ (reference sequence). The CDR3 contains 18 residues. V was pared by 5 bases and J by 2 bases, with 16 bases of the junction left unmatched. The CDR3 region has the DNA TGTGCCAGCAGCCCGTGGGGGAGACGAGGGGGCCACACAGATACGCAGTATTTT. Encoded protein: CASSPWGRRGGHTDTQYF. The full variable domain, with the rest looked up from reference TRBV13 and TRBJ2-3, is AAGVIQSPRHLIKEKRETATLKCYPIPRHDTVYWYQQGPGQDPQFLISFYEKMQSDKGSIPDRFSAQQFSDYHSELNMSSLELGDSALYFCASSPWGRRGGHTDTQYFGPGTRLTVL.